One sample yielded the 21 T cell receptor beta chains listed below, sequenced in a study of T cells expressing NK-cell markers. After re-calling the 5' RACE reads, TCRdb lists one entry per CDR3 protein, DNA absent. The repertoire table contains under 600,000 distinct CDR3 sequences. The sample consisted of blood T cells: a sorted CD56 or NKG2C T cell subset, CD4+ or CD8+ T cells, or bulk PBMC T cells (not recorded which). All receptors derive from a woman aged 50 to 60 in good health.

V and J are TRBV20-1 and TRBJ1-5. The V gene's germline CDR1 is DFQATT and CDR2 SNEGSKA (reference sequence). The CDR3 spans 15 residues. The CDR3: CSASLSEVSNQPQHF.

The chain couples TRBV5-5 to TRBJ1-6. CDR1 and CDR2 from the germline V gene are SGHKS and YYEKEE (reference sequence). CDR3 length: 12 residues. The CDR3 loop is CASSSGFSPLHF.

The chain carries TRBV5-1 and TRBJ2-1; no DNA is available, so the TRBD2 call from TCRdb remains unchecked. CDR1 SGHRS and CDR2 YFSETQ come from the germline V gene. The CDR3 extends over 16 amino acids. The CDR3 loop reads CASSPEGLASYNEQFF.

The chain has TRBV25-1 and TRBJ2-1; without DNA, the TCRdb call of TRBD1 cannot be checked. Germline V gene sequence: CDR1 MGHDK, CDR2 SYGVNS. The CDR3 totals 15 residues. Here the CDR3 reads CASSELPPSGDEQFF.

The chain joins TRBV12-3 or TRBV12-4 to TRBJ2-5; TCRdb reports TRBD1, a call that lacks DNA to check it against. The CDR3 has 15 residues. The CDR3 is CASSLGDSSQETQYF.

CDR3 protein: CSAISGPGQFF. The V and J genes are TRBV20-1 and TRBJ2-1; TCRdb returns TRBD1, unconfirmable since there is no DNA. The germline V gene encodes CDR1 DFQATT and CDR2 SNEGSKA (reference sequence). This CDR3 contains 11 residues.

The CDR3 sequence is CASSQKTSGRTDTQYF. The genes are TRBV23-1 and TRBJ2-3; TCRdb calls TRBD2, which cannot be checked without DNA. TRBV23-1 counts as an open reading frame of uncertain function. CDR3 length equals 16 residues.

This chain uses TRBV11-3 with TRBJ2-5; TCRdb outputs TRBD2, but without DNA this stays unchecked. The germline CDR1 and CDR2 sequences are SGHNT and YENEEA. The CDR3 is 14 residues long. The CDR3 protein is CASSLAGRIEAQYF.

The rearrangement uses TRBV7-7 and TRBJ2-7. The CDR3 totals 14 residues. Germline lookup yields CDR1 SSHAT and CDR2 FNYEAQ (reference sequence). The CDR3 is CASSLEEFSYEQYF.

J is TRBJ2-3 and V is TRBV7-2; there is no DNA to check the TCRdb D call of TRBD1. CDR3 length: 14 residues. Germline V lookup: CDR1 SGHTA, CDR2 FQGNSA. CDR3 sequence: CASIPGTRTDTQYF.

The V gene is TRBV2, the J gene TRBJ2-1; TCRdb's D call, TRBD1, is unchecked because there is no DNA. The CDR3 has 14 residues. Germline V lookup: CDR1 SNHLY, CDR2 FYNNEI. CDR3 in amino acids: CASSGTTTYNEQFF.

The J gene is TRBJ2-4, the V gene TRBV7-6; TCRdb picks TRBD1, but there is no DNA to check that call. Germline CDR1 and CDR2: SGHVS and FNYEAQ. This CDR3 has 16 residues. This chain's CDR3 is CASSLIPGQGENIQYF.

The chain carries TRBV18 and TRBJ2-4. Germline assignment: CDR1 KGHSH and CDR2 LQKENI. CDR3 length: 12 amino acids. CDR3 sequence reads: CASSPLRNIQYF.

J is TRBJ2-5 and V is TRBV11-2; the TRBD2 assignment by TCRdb is unverifiable without DNA. This CDR3 spans 13 amino acids. From germline, CDR1 is SGHAT and CDR2 FQNNGV. CDR3 protein: CASSRGREETQYF.

The chain joins TRBV20-1 to TRBJ2-5. This CDR3 is 14 amino acids long. Germline loops: CDR1 DFQATT, CDR2 SNEGSKA (reference sequence). The CDR3 reads CSARDGGFRETQYF.

V gene TRBV10-2 combines with J gene TRBJ2-2; TCRdb outputs TRBD2, but without DNA this stays unchecked. The CDR3 is made up of 15 amino acids. Per germline, CDR1 WSHSY and CDR2 SAAADI. The CDR3 protein is CASKGTSGNTGELFF.

This chain joins TRBV5-1 and TRBJ2-5; TCRdb's D gene call, TRBD1, goes unchecked for lack of DNA. CDR1 is SGHRS and CDR2 is YFSETQ in the germline V gene. The length of the CDR3 is 16 residues. CDR3: CASSSNLGQGQETQYF.

This chain joins TRBV9 and TRBJ2-2; TCRdb indicates TRBD2, and absent DNA this call remains unverified. Germline V gene data show CDR1 as SGDLS and CDR2 as YYNGEE. CDR3 length: 15 amino acids. This CDR3 is CASSVGTSVAGELFF.

The V and J genes are TRBV25-1 and TRBJ1-5; TCRdb selects TRBD1, and the lack of DNA leaves this call unchecked. CDR1 and CDR2 (germline): MGHDK, SYGVNS. CDR3 length: 16 residues. The chain's CDR3 is CASSAGGTGINQPQHF.

V usage is TRBV4-1 and J usage is TRBJ2-1; TCRdb outputs TRBD2, but without DNA this stays unchecked. The CDR3 spans 16 residues. From germline, CDR1 is MGHRA and CDR2 YSYEKL. CDR3 amino acids: CASSQDILAVPNEQFF.

The rearrangement uses TRBV6-1 and TRBJ2-4; TCRdb gives TRBD1 as the D gene, but with no DNA this cannot be confirmed. Germline V gives CDR1 MNHNS, CDR2 SASEGT. The CDR3 has 13 amino acids. The CDR3 reads CASKQTSGGIQYF.